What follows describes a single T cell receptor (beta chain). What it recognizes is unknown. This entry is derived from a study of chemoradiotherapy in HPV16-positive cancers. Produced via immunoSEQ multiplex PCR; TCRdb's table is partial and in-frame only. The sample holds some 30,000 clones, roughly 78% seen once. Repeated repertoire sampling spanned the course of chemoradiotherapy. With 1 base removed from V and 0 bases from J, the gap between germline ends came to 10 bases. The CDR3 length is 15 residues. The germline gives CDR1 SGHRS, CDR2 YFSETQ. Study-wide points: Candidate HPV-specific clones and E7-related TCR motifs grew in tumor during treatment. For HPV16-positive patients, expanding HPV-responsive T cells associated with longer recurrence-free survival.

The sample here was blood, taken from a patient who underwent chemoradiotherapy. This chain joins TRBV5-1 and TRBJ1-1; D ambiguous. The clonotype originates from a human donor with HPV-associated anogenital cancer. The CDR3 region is CASSLNGALNTEAFF. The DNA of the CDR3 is TGCGCCAGCAGCTTGAATGGTGCACTGAACACTGAAGCTTTCTTT.